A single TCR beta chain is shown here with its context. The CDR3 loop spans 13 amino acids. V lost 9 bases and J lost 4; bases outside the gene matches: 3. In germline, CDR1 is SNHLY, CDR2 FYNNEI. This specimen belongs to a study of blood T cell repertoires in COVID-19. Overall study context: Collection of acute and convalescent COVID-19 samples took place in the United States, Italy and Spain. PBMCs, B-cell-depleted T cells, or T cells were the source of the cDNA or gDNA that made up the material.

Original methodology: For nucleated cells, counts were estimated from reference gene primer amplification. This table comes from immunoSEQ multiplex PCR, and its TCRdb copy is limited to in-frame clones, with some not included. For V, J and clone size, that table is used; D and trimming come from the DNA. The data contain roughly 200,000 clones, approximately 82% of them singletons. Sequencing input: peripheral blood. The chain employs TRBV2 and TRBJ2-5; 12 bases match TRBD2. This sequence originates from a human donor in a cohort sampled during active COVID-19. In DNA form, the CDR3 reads TGTGCCAGTGGACTAGCGGGAAGAGAGACCCAGTACTTC. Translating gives CASGLAGRETQYF.